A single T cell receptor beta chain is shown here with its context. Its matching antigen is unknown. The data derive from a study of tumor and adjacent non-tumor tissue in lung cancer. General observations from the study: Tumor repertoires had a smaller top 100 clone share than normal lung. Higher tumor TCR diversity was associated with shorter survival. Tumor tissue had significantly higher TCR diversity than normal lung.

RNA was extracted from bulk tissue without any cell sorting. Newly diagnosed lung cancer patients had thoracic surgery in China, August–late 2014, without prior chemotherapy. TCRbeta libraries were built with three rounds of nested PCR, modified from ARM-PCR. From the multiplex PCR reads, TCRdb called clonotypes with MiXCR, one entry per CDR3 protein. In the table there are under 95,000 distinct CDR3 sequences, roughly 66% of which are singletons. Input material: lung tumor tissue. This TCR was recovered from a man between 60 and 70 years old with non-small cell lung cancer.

The CDR3 DNA is TGTGCCAGCGAATCAACACCCGGCGGGGGGAGGACTGAAGCTTTCTTT. This translates into CASESTPGGGRTEAFF. The chain employs TRBV14 and TRBJ1-1, with D tentatively TRBD1 (5 bases). This CDR3 contains 16 residues. Per the germline V gene, CDR1 is SGHDN and CDR2 is FVKESK. V lost 8 bases and J 5 bases, leaving 24 bases between the germline ends.